This T cell receptor beta chain was recovered during a study of spatial heterogeneity in lung cancer. At the level of the study: Alpha-chain sequences were consistently detected less often than beta-chain sequences.

This sample's time point: sample taken at primary tumor resection. Donation came from some 72 patients with untreated early-stage non-small cell lung cancer. No cell sorting; template was whole RNA from tumor, lung tissue or PBMC. Each molecule of TCR cDNA was tagged with one unique molecular identifier. In TCRdb, the 5' RACE reads were re-called with MiXCR into one record per CDR3 protein. This table has 500 to 650 distinct CDR3 sequences, roughly 9% appearing once. By proportion, this clonotype is large. Because this beta chain is a stray read in a library intended to capture alpha chains, its abundance should not be given much weight. With 6 bases removed from V and 5 bases from J, the gap between germline ends came to 16 bases. There are 14 residues in the CDR3. Germline values: CDR1 SEHNR, CDR2 FQNEAQ (reference sequence).

Specimen: normal lung tissue next to the tumor, collected at surgery. The J gene is TRBJ2-5, the V gene TRBV7-9; possible D gene TRBD2, 6 bases. This receptor was identified in a female donor with early-stage non-small cell lung cancer. CDR3 coding DNA: TGTGCCAGCAGGGGGGACTCGAGAGGGGAGACCCAGTACTTC. It codes for CASRGDSRGETQYF.